The next 27 T cell receptor beta chains were all read from a single sample in a study of T cell responses to AZD1222 COVID-19 vaccine. Measured with immunoSEQ multiplex PCR; TCRdb has only the in-frame clones, and not every one. In the table there are around 130,000 clones, 70% to 90% of which are singletons. Source: peripheral blood, taken on day 0 of AZD1222 vaccination. Receptors were obtained from an adult in good health.

V usage is TRBV7-8 and J usage is TRBJ1-6; D unresolved. The CDR3 contains 16 residues. Germline CDR1 SGHVS, CDR2 FQNEAQ. Trimming cost V 2 bases and J 7 bases, with 15 bases left between them. Here the CDR3 DNA reads TGTGCCAGCAGCTTAACCACCGGACGACTAAATTCACCCCTCCACTTT. Its translation: CASSLTTGRLNSPLHF.

This chain connects TRBV5-4 to TRBJ2-2; D gene uncertain. The germline CDR1 and CDR2 sequences are SGHNT and YYREEE (reference sequence). This CDR3 comprises 17 residues. The V end was cut by 4 bases, the J end by 4 bases, with 20 bases between. The CDR3 sequence: CASSLRVGGFLTGELFF. CDR3 nucleotides: TGTGCCAGCAGCCTCCGGGTGGGCGGTTTTCTCACCGGGGAGCTGTTTTTT.

This clone was seen only once. The CDR3 region is CASSITGAISQPQHF. CDR3 DNA: TGTGCCAGTAGTATAACAGGGGCCATTAGTCAGCCCCAGCATTTT. V and J are TRBV19 and TRBJ1-5, with 7 positions matching TRBD1. The CDR3 is 15 residues long. Trimming took 2 bases from V and 6 from J; bases not matched to a gene: 7. Germline CDR1 and CDR2: LNHDA and SQIVND (reference sequence).

The chain employs TRBV27 and TRBJ2-1, with 7 bases lining up with TRBD2. The length of the CDR3 is 12 residues. Trimming at V came to 3 bases and at J to 9 bases, leaving 2 bases not matched to a gene. The germline V gene encodes CDR1 MNHEY and CDR2 SMNVEV (reference sequence). The CDR3 sequence is CASSLGRGEQFF. Here the CDR3 DNA reads TGTGCCAGCAGTTTGGGGAGGGGTGAGCAGTTCTTC.

V usage is TRBV6-5 and J usage is TRBJ1-4; tentatively, D is TRBD1 (5 bases). From germline, CDR1 is MNHEY and CDR2 SVGAGI. The CDR3 is 14 amino acids. Trimming left V 6 bases short and J 3 bases short, with 11 bases between. As DNA, the CDR3 is TGTGCCAGCAGCCGACAGAGCTCTAATGAAAAACTGTTTTTT. Its protein is CASSRQSSNEKLFF.

The CDR3 DNA is TGTGCCAGCAGCTTAGTATCGGGACAGGGGGCGCATCAGCCCCAGCATTTT. It codes for CASSLVSGQGAHQPQHF. The chain employs TRBV7-9 and TRBJ1-5, with 12 bases fitting TRBD1. The CDR3 has 17 residues. The ends lost 1 base at V and 5 bases at J; junction bases unmatched: 6. Germline CDR1 reads SEHNR; CDR2 reads FQNEAQ (reference sequence).

The chain recombines TRBV6-1 with TRBJ1-2; TRBD1 aligns across 7 bases. There are 14 residues in the CDR3. Germline-derived CDR1 and CDR2 are MNHNS and SASEGT. After removal of 2 bases from V and 8 bases from J, the junction contained 8 bases not matched to a gene. CDR3 sequence (DNA): TGTGCCAGCAGTGAAAGGGCAGGGGGTTTAGGCTACACCTTC. It yields the protein CASSERAGGLGYTF.

This clone has just one count. The J gene is TRBJ1-2, the V gene TRBV10-3; D is possibly TRBD1 (6 bases). The CDR3 runs to 14 residues. V was clipped by 6 bases and J by 1 base, with 12 bases between them. In germline, CDR1 is ENHRY, CDR2 SYGVKD. In DNA, the CDR3 is TGTGCCATCAGCGCGACAGGCCTTAACTATGGCTACACCTTC. It yields the protein CAISATGLNYGYTF.

CDR3 DNA sequence: TGTGCCAGCAGCGTAGAGTCTAGCGGGGGGGCAAATACGCAGTATTTT. This translates into CASSVESSGGANTQYF. The gene calls are TRBV9 and TRBJ2-3, with 12 bases identical to TRBD2. This CDR3 is 16 amino acids long. The germline gives CDR1 SGDLS, CDR2 YYNGEE. Trimming at V came to 0 bases and at J to 7 bases, leaving 6 bases not matched to a gene.

The chain links TRBV27 to TRBJ1-1; D gene uncertain. The CDR3 loop spans 17 amino acids. Per germline, CDR1 MNHEY and CDR2 SMNVEV (reference sequence). V lost 1 base and J 1 base, leaving 16 bases between the germline ends. The CDR3 loop reads CASSLFFSHQRNTEAFF. The CDR3 DNA sequence: TGTGCCAGCAGTTTATTCTTTTCCCACCAGAGGAACACTGAAGCTTTCTTT.

The J gene is TRBJ1-3, the V gene TRBV19; possibly TRBD1 for D (5 bases). V gave up 10 bases and J gave up 1 base, with 11 bases separating them. The CDR3 runs to 13 residues. Germline V gene lookup returns CDR1 LNHDA and CDR2 SQIVND (reference sequence). The CDR3, as DNA: TGTGCCACCTCTTGGGGGTCTGGAAACACCATATATTTT. It codes for CATSWGSGNTIYF.

The chain uses TRBV28 and TRBJ2-5, with 11 bases that match TRBD2. The CDR3 has 18 residues. Germline values: CDR1 MDHEN, CDR2 SYDVKM. J lost 4 bases, V lost 6 bases, and 16 bases had no gene match. CDR3 region: CASSSSGLAGGGGETQYF. The DNA of the CDR3 is TGTGCCAGCAGCTCCTCCGGGCTAGCGGGAGGAGGTGGAGAGACCCAGTACTTC.

The chain couples TRBV27 to TRBJ1-5, with 7 positions matching TRBD1. The CDR3 is made up of 15 amino acids. Germline lookup yields CDR1 MNHEY and CDR2 SMNVEV (reference sequence). After removal of 2 bases from V and 2 bases from J, the junction contained 3 bases not matched to a gene. The CDR3 nucleotides read TGTGCCAGCAGTTTAGAGGGGGCGGGCAATCAGCCCCAGCATTTT. Its translation is CASSLEGAGNQPQHF.

V gene TRBV30 combines with J gene TRBJ2-5; no definite D call. CDR3 length: 12 residues. Germline-derived CDR1 and CDR2 are GTSNPN and SVGIG (reference sequence). Trimming took 3 bases from V and 2 from J, leaving 7 bases between them. The CDR3, as DNA: TGTGCCTGGAGCCTGACTCAAGAGACCCAGTACTTC. Protein sequence: CAWSLTQETQYF.

V usage is TRBV6-5 and J usage is TRBJ1-1; no clear D gene. Deletions cut 3 bases from V and 4 bases from J, with 15 bases between. This CDR3 comprises 15 residues. Germline V gene data show CDR1 as MNHEY and CDR2 as SVGAGI. The CDR3 region has the DNA TGTGCCAGCAGTTATGGTGGAGGGTTAGTCACTGAAGCTTTCTTT. This translates into CASSYGGGLVTEAFF.

DNA for the CDR3: TGTGCCAGCAGCGTAGTCCCTTACACTGAAGCTTTCTTT. It specifies CASSVVPYTEAFF. The chain joins TRBV9 to TRBJ1-1; no definite D call. The CDR3 covers 13 residues. Trimming removed 0 bases from V and 3 bases from J, with 6 bases in between. CDR1 SGDLS and CDR2 YYNGEE come from the germline V gene.

This clone was counted ten times or more. J is TRBJ1-5 and V is TRBV7-2; 12 nucleotides agree with TRBD1. The CDR3 covers 17 residues. Germline V CDR1 and CDR2: SGHTA, FQGNSA. Unmatched junction bases numbered 11, after V lost 6 bases and J lost 5 bases. The CDR3: CASSHLSGTGGHQPQHF. The CDR3, as DNA: TGTGCCAGCAGTCATCTTTCCGGGACAGGGGGCCATCAGCCCCAGCATTTT.

The chain employs TRBV19 and TRBJ1-2; D may be TRBD1 (5 bases). CDR1 and CDR2 from the germline V gene are LNHDA and SQIVND (reference sequence). Trimming pared 5 bases from V and 0 bases from J, leaving 13 bases between. This CDR3 is 15 amino acids long. The CDR3 coding sequence is TGTGCCAGTAGTCACGGGACGGCTACTAACTATGGCTACACCTTC. It specifies CASSHGTATNYGYTF.

The rearrangement uses TRBV28 and TRBJ1-5, with D hard to call. V was shortened by 3 bases and J by 0 bases, with 6 bases between the two germline ends. This CDR3 is 14 amino acids long. Looked up from germline, CDR1 is MDHEN and CDR2 is SYDVKM. CDR3 DNA sequence: TGTGCCAGCAGTTTCCAGATTAGCAATCAGCCCCAGCATTTT. Its translation is CASSFQISNQPQHF.

V gene TRBV3-1 (or the pseudogene TRBV3-2) combines with J gene TRBJ1-4; D is unresolved. Germline CDR1 reads LGHDT; CDR2 reads YNNKEL (reference sequence). The CDR3 sequence is 16 residues long. The germline V and J ends were trimmed by 2 bases and 4 bases, with 14 bases remaining between them. The DNA of the CDR3 is TGTGCCAGCAGCCAAACCCGGGCCGTAAATAATGAAAAACTGTTTTTT. It specifies CASSQTRAVNNEKLFF.

This chain connects TRBV4-1 to TRBJ1-2; D is ambiguous. Germline CDR1 and CDR2: MGHRA and YSYEKL. The CDR3 contains 14 residues. V was trimmed by 0 bases and J by 7 bases, leaving 12 bases between them. The CDR3 loop is CASSQDGRFSGYTF. CDR3 bases: TGCGCCAGCAGCCAAGACGGGCGCTTCTCTGGCTACACCTTC.

V gene TRBV9 combines with J gene TRBJ2-3, with 8 bases lining up with TRBD2. The germline V gene encodes CDR1 SGDLS and CDR2 YYNGEE. V shed 0 bases and J 2 bases; nucleotides not matched to a gene: 5. The CDR3 loop spans 16 amino acids. CDR3 loop: CASSVDRGGFTDTQYF. Written as DNA, the CDR3 is TGTGCCAGCAGCGTAGACCGGGGGGGCTTCACAGATACGCAGTATTTT.

This clone was seen more than once but under ten times. The chain couples TRBV19 to TRBJ1-2; possibly TRBD1 for D (5 bases). The CDR3 covers 14 residues. Germline CDR1 LNHDA, CDR2 SQIVND (reference sequence). The V gene lost 4 bases and the J gene lost 4 bases, with 13 bases spanning the gap. The CDR3 nucleotides are TGTGCCAGTAGTACCGGGACGGAAATCTATGGCTACACCTTC. Protein product: CASSTGTEIYGYTF.

The CDR3 sequence: CASSVTSQTEYEQYF. As DNA, the CDR3 is TGTGCCAGTAGTGTAACCTCTCAGACGGAATACGAGCAGTACTTC. The rearrangement uses TRBV19 and TRBJ2-7; D unclear. The V end lost 5 bases, the J end lost 4 bases, and 18 bases lay between the germline ends. CDR1 and CDR2 (germline): LNHDA, SQIVND (reference sequence). The CDR3 covers 15 residues.

This chain links TRBV9 with TRBJ2-3; a possible D gene is TRBD2 (7 bases). Germline assignment: CDR1 SGDLS and CDR2 YYNGEE. The CDR3 has 15 residues. V lost 6 bases and J lost 8, with 22 bases in between. CDR3 in DNA: TGTGCCAGCACCCTGACCTCTGGGGGCGGGGGTACGCAGTATTTT. Protein sequence: CASTLTSGGGGTQYF.

The chain joins TRBV19 to TRBJ2-7; 9 bases match TRBD1. CDR3 length: 13 amino acids. Unmatched junction bases numbered 5, after V lost 5 bases and J lost 6 bases. Germline V gene lookup returns CDR1 LNHDA and CDR2 SQIVND (reference sequence). This CDR3 is CASSSGQGIEQYF. DNA for the CDR3: TGTGCCAGTAGTTCGGGACAGGGCATCGAGCAGTACTTC.

This chain links TRBV9 with TRBJ1-3; D gene ambiguous. V lost 4 bases and J 1 base, leaving 12 bases between the germline ends. The CDR3 has 15 residues. CDR1 is SGDLS and CDR2 is YYNGEE in the germline V gene. The DNA of the CDR3 is TGTGCCAGCAGCCCTCTTGCGGGATCTGGAAACACCATATATTTT. This sequence encodes CASSPLAGSGNTIYF.